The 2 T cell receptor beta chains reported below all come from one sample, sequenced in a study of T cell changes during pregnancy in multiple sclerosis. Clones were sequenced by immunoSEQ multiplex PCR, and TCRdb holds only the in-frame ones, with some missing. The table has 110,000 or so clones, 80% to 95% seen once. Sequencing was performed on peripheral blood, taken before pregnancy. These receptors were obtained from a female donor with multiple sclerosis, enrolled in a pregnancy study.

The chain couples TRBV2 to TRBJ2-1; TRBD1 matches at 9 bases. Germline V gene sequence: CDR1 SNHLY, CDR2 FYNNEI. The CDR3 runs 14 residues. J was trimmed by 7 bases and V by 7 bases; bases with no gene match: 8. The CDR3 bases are TGTGCCAGCATGGGGACAGGGAGGGCAAATGAGCAGTTCTTC. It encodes CASMGTGRANEQFF.

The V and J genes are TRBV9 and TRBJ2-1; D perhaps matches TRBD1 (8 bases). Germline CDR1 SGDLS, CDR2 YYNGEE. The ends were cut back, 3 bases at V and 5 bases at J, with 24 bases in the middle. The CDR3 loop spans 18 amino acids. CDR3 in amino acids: CASSGRGRRAGPNNEQFF. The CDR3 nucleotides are TGTGCCAGCAGCGGCAGGGGGCGACGAGCGGGACCTAACAATGAGCAGTTCTTC.